These 27 T cell receptor beta chains were sequenced from one sample in a study of blood T cell repertoires in COVID-19. Data came from immunoSEQ multiplex PCR; TCRdb stores just in-frame clones and leaves some out. Here the sample spans about 68,000 clones, roughly 90% being singletons. Sequencing input: peripheral blood. Source of these receptors: a man aged 35-49 years with COVID-19, enrolled during active disease.

The CDR3 sequence is CAGGFSGGVTEAFF. CDR3 DNA: TGTGCCGGGGGGTTCTCTGGCGGGGTCACTGAAGCTTTCTTT. The chain is built from TRBV6-5 and TRBJ1-1, with a possible D match to TRBD1 (5 bases). Germline assignment: CDR1 MNHEY and CDR2 SVGAGI. V was cut by 11 bases and J by 4 bases, with 20 bases left in between. This CDR3 contains 14 residues.

The genes are TRBV5-1 and TRBJ1-5; D may be TRBD1 (5 bases). Trimming cost V 4 bases and J 11 bases, with 19 bases left between them. There are 14 residues in the CDR3. Germline V gene sequence: CDR1 SGHRS, CDR2 YFSETQ. The CDR3 spells CASSPDGGGGAQHF. The CDR3 nucleotides read TGCGCCAGCAGCCCTGACGGTGGTGGAGGGGCCCAGCATTTT.

The V gene is TRBV4-1, the J gene TRBJ2-1, with D possibly being TRBD2 (5 bases). Germline loops: CDR1 MGHRA, CDR2 YSYEKL. The CDR3 runs to 13 residues. V was shortened by 1 base and J by 14 bases, with 15 bases between the two germline ends. The CDR3 nucleotides read TGCGCCAGCAGCCAAGTTGACCCTCGGGGTGAGTTCTTC. Translated: CASSQVDPRGEFF.

V is TRBV5-1 and J is TRBJ1-1, with TRBD1 matching 7 bases. The germline V gene encodes CDR1 SGHRS and CDR2 YFSETQ. This CDR3 has 14 residues. Losses at the gene ends were 4 bases for V and 4 bases for J; bases not matched to a gene: 7. CDR3 amino acids: CASSTQGDSTEAFF. CDR3 DNA: TGCGCCAGCAGCACCCAGGGGGATAGCACTGAAGCTTTCTTT.

V and J are TRBV2 and TRBJ1-1; D is unclear. This CDR3 is built from 10 residues. The germline gives CDR1 SNHLY, CDR2 FYNNEI. Trimming shortened V by 7 bases and J by 11 bases, and 11 bases separated the two germline ends. The CDR3 loop is CASILIRAFF. The CDR3 region has the DNA TGTGCCAGCATTCTCATTCGGGCTTTCTTT.

This chain connects TRBV19 to TRBJ2-3, with 7 bases fitting TRBD1. The CDR3 has 15 residues. Per germline, CDR1 LNHDA and CDR2 SQIVND (reference sequence). Trimming removed 5 bases from V and 0 bases from J; junction bases left unmatched: 5. The CDR3 bases are TGTGCCAGTAGTCTACAGGGGCGTAGCACAGATACGCAGTATTTT. Its translation: CASSLQGRSTDTQYF.

The rearrangement links TRBV5-5 to TRBJ2-7; tentatively, D is TRBD2 (5 bases). The germline V gene encodes CDR1 SGHKS and CDR2 YYEKEE (reference sequence). The CDR3 covers 15 residues. The V end was cut by 2 bases, the J end by 3 bases, with 15 bases between. The DNA for the CDR3 is TGTGCCAGCAGCTTAGCGGTAGTACGAGACTACGAGCAGTACTTC. This gives the protein CASSLAVVRDYEQYF.

The gene calls are TRBV6-6 and TRBJ2-5; TRBD2 aligns across 11 bases. The CDR3 consists of 18 residues. The junction had 13 bases not matched to a gene; V was cut back by 6 bases and J by 1 base. CDR1 MNHNY and CDR2 SVGAGI come from the germline V gene (reference sequence). The DNA of the CDR3 is TGTGCCAGCAGCCGAAGGATACCGACTAGCGGGGTCCAAGAGACCCAGTACTTC. Protein sequence: CASSRRIPTSGVQETQYF.

This chain connects TRBV2 to TRBJ1-5; unclear D gene. V dropped 2 bases and J dropped 6 bases, with 8 bases sitting between them. CDR1 is SNHLY, CDR2 FYNNEI, per germline. The CDR3 totals 13 residues. Here the CDR3 DNA reads TGTGCCAGCAGTGAATTAGAGGGTCAGCCCCAGCATTTT. Encoded protein: CASSELEGQPQHF.

V usage is TRBV7-9 and J usage is TRBJ2-7, with 8 nucleotides matching TRBD1. This CDR3 contains 19 residues. CDR1 SEHNR and CDR2 FQNEAQ come from the germline V gene (reference sequence). J was trimmed by 5 bases and V by 1 base; bases with no gene match: 19. The CDR3 sequence is CASSLGWTGSGIILDEQYF. In DNA form, the CDR3 reads TGTGCCAGCAGCTTAGGGTGGACAGGGAGTGGGATAATTTTGGACGAGCAGTACTTC.

The genes are TRBV5-1 and TRBJ1-3; weak D call: TRBD1 (6 bases). CDR1 SGHRS and CDR2 YFSETQ come from the germline V gene. Trimming removed 2 bases at V and 2 bases at J, with 14 bases between. The CDR3 is made up of 16 amino acids. The CDR3 loop reads CASSFSEGGTGNTIYF. CDR3 bases: TGCGCCAGCAGCTTTTCTGAGGGGGGGACTGGAAACACCATATATTTT.

The chain carries TRBV2 and TRBJ1-6; TRBD1 matches at 10 bases. The CDR3 extends over 14 amino acids. The germline gives CDR1 SNHLY, CDR2 FYNNEI. V dropped 6 bases and J dropped 8; count of bases not matched to a gene: 4. CDR3 region: CASSRQGADSPLHF. In DNA form, the CDR3 reads TGTGCCAGCAGCAGACAGGGGGCTGATTCACCCCTCCACTTT.

J is TRBJ1-1 and V is TRBV5-1, with D perhaps matching TRBD1 (6 bases). V dropped 0 bases and J dropped 0 bases, with 9 bases sitting between them. In germline, CDR1 is SGHRS, CDR2 YFSETQ. The CDR3 consists of 15 residues. CDR3 bases: TGCGCCAGCAGCTTGGGGACAGCTATGAACACTGAAGCTTTCTTT. The encoded protein is CASSLGTAMNTEAFF. Based on the CDR3 plus reference TRBV5-1 and TRBJ1-1, the full variable domain is KAGVTQTPRYLIKTRGQQVTLSCSPISGHRSVSWYQQTPGQGLQFLFEYFSETQRNKGNFPGRFSGRQFSNSRSEMNVSTLELGDSALYLCASSLGTAMNTEAFFGQGTRLTVV.

V is TRBV5-5 and J is TRBJ1-2; D perhaps matches TRBD1 (5 bases). Germline assignment: CDR1 SGHKS and CDR2 YYEKEE (reference sequence). The CDR3 has 12 amino acids. The V and J ends lost 0 bases and 6 bases respectively, with 6 bases between them. The DNA of the CDR3 is TGTGCCAGCAGCTTGGAAGGGGATGGCTACACCTTC. Its translation: CASSLEGDGYTF.

The chain couples TRBV6-5 to TRBJ1-1; a weak D match, TRBD1 (6 bases). V lost 6 bases to trimming and J lost 8 bases, with 22 bases between them. Germline V gives CDR1 MNHEY, CDR2 SVGAGI. This CDR3 has 15 residues. The CDR3 loop is CASSSQTRGASEAFF. The CDR3 nucleotides are TGTGCCAGCAGCAGCCAAACCCGGGGGGCTTCGGAAGCTTTCTTT.

The V call is TRBV4-2, the J call TRBJ1-1, with a tentative D call TRBD1 (5 bases). The CDR3 has 15 amino acids. Trimming left V 3 bases short and J 6 bases short, with 17 bases between. Germline CDR1 is LGHNA and CDR2 is YNFKEQ. CDR3 bases: TGTGCCAGCAGCCATCTCGACAGTGGCGAGGCTGAAGCTTTCTTT. This sequence encodes CASSHLDSGEAEAFF.

The V gene is TRBV6-5, the J gene TRBJ1-2; D call uncertain. Trimming removed 10 bases at V and 8 bases at J, with 20 bases between. Per germline, CDR1 MNHEY and CDR2 SVGAGI. This CDR3 is built from 13 residues. This chain's CDR3 is CAISPTAGRGYTF. The CDR3 region has the DNA TGTGCCATCTCCCCAACGGCGGGAAGAGGCTACACCTTC.

This clone has just a few counts. This chain links TRBV29-1 with TRBJ2-3; D remains unclear. The CDR3 runs to 14 residues. The V end lost 7 bases, the J end lost 0 bases, and 14 bases lay between the germline ends. Germline CDR1 reads SQVTM; CDR2 reads ANQGSEA. CDR3 coding DNA: TGCAGCGCCAGACAACTTCTAAGCACAGATACGCAGTATTTT. It translates to CSARQLLSTDTQYF.

The V gene is TRBV6-1, the J gene TRBJ2-5; the D gene is possibly TRBD2 (6 bases). V lost 1 base and J lost 9, with 12 bases in between. There are 13 residues in the CDR3. Looked up from germline, CDR1 is MNHNS and CDR2 is SASEGT. CDR3 nucleotide sequence: TGTGCCAGCAGTGAAGGGAGGGAAGGAGCCCAGTACTTC. Protein product: CASSEGREGAQYF.

This chain joins TRBV2 and TRBJ1-6; possible D gene TRBD1, 5 bases. The CDR3 totals 15 residues. The V gene lost 2 bases and the J gene lost 5 bases, with 10 bases spanning the gap. Germline loops: CDR1 SNHLY, CDR2 FYNNEI. The CDR3 loop reads CASSERGQDNSPLHF. CDR3 in DNA: TGTGCCAGCAGTGAAAGGGGCCAGGATAATTCACCCCTCCACTTT.

V and J are TRBV18 and TRBJ1-5; 7 bases match TRBD1. The length of the CDR3 is 13 residues. The junction had 7 bases not matched to a gene; V was cut back by 8 bases and J by 6 bases. Germline loops: CDR1 KGHSH, CDR2 LQKENI. CDR3 coding DNA: TGTGCCAGCCAGGGGGACGGGAGTCAGCCCCAGCATTTT. Translated: CASQGDGSQPQHF.

The chain uses TRBV7-8 and TRBJ2-2; TRBD2 matches at 9 bases. The V gene's germline CDR1 is SGHVS and CDR2 FQNEAQ. The CDR3 runs to 16 residues. Trimming removed 5 bases from V and 1 base from J; junction bases left unmatched: 5. As DNA, the CDR3 is TGTGCCAGCAGCCAGCGGGGGGCAGAGAACACCGGGGAGCTGTTTTTT. It encodes CASSQRGAENTGELFF.

The CDR3 spells CASSVAQGDTGELFF. The CDR3 region has the DNA TGTGCCAGCAGCGTAGCTCAAGGGGACACCGGGGAGCTGTTTTTT. The chain has TRBV9 and TRBJ2-2; D is perhaps TRBD1 (5 bases). The CDR3 is made up of 15 amino acids. Germline lookup yields CDR1 SGDLS and CDR2 YYNGEE. V gave up 0 bases and J gave up 3 bases, with 9 bases separating them.

This chain uses TRBV19 with TRBJ2-7, with TRBD2 identical over 11 bases. The CDR3 covers 14 residues. Germline assignment: CDR1 LNHDA and CDR2 SQIVND (reference sequence). The ends lost 6 bases at V and 4 bases at J; junction bases unmatched: 5. This CDR3 is CASSPGTSGYEQYF. CDR3 DNA: TGTGCCAGTAGCCCCGGGACTAGCGGTTACGAGCAGTACTTC.

The chain carries TRBV5-1 and TRBJ1-4; 7 nucleotides align to TRBD1. The CDR3 consists of 16 residues. Germline-derived CDR1 and CDR2 are SGHRS and YFSETQ. The trim removed 0 bases at V and 8 bases at J, leaving 10 bases unmatched. The DNA of the CDR3 is TGCGCCAGCAGCTTGGGGGCTACAGGGGCGGGCGAAAAACTGTTTTTT. Amino acids: CASSLGATGAGEKLFF.

V usage is TRBV4-1 and J usage is TRBJ1-6, with D perhaps TRBD1 (6 bases). The germline V gene has CDR1 MGHRA and CDR2 YSYEKL. Trimming took 4 bases from V and 5 from J, leaving 15 bases between them. The CDR3 length is 16 residues. CDR3 region: CASSRRGQTDNSPLHF. Written as DNA, the CDR3 is TGCGCCAGCAGCCGAAGGGGACAAACTGATAATTCACCCCTCCACTTT.

CDR3 coding DNA: TGTGCCAGCAGCTTAAGCGGGGGGGGCTCCTACGAGCAGTACTTC. Translated, it gives CASSLSGGGSYEQYF. The rearrangement uses TRBV7-2 and TRBJ2-7; 10 bases line up with TRBD2. Germline V gene lookup returns CDR1 SGHTA and CDR2 FQGNSA. V shed 2 bases and J 0 bases; nucleotides not matched to a gene: 1. The CDR3 totals 15 residues.